The 12 T cell receptor beta chains below were found in one sample sequenced in a study of PD-L1 blockade in urothelial cancer. Regarding time point: pretreatment peripheral blood. Here immunoSEQ multiplex PCR was the method, and the copy in TCRdb shows in-frame clones only, minus some. This table has tens of thousands of clones, 84% appearing once. Source: PBMCs, taken around atezolizumab (anti-PD-L1) treatment. The source is a man between 60 and 75 years old with urothelial cancer.

The gene calls are TRBV6-1 and TRBJ2-1; 10 bases agree with TRBD1. CDR3 length: 16 amino acids. The V segment lost 0 bases and the J segment 7 bases; nucleotides outside the gene matches: 6. The germline V gene has CDR1 MNHNS and CDR2 SASEGT. CDR3 sequence reads: CASSEAMGQGMNEQFF. In DNA, the CDR3 is TGTGCCAGCAGTGAAGCGATGGGACAGGGGATGAATGAGCAGTTCTTC.

The rearrangement joins TRBV7-3 to TRBJ2-5, with 11 bases aligning to TRBD2. Unmatched junction bases numbered 7, after V lost 5 bases and J lost 5 bases. CDR3 size: 15 residues. The germline V gene has CDR1 SGHTA and CDR2 FQGTGA. In nucleotides, the CDR3 is TGTGCCAGCAGCCCGACTAGCGGGATTCGGGAGACCCAGTACTTC. Translation: CASSPTSGIRETQYF. Drawing the rest from reference TRBV7-3 and TRBJ2-5, the complete variable domain is GAGVSQTPSNKVTEKGKYVELRCDPISGHTALYWYRQSLGQGPEFLIYFQGTGAADDSGLPNDRFFAVRPEGSVSTLKIQRTERGDSAVYLCASSPTSGIRETQYFGPGTRLLVL.

The CDR3 bases are TGCGCCAGCAGCCAATGGAGGGGAGAGACCCAGTACTTC. Its translation: CASSQWRGETQYF. This chain uses TRBV4-1 with TRBJ2-5; TRBD2 is a possible D gene (6 bases). Germline CDR1 and CDR2: MGHRA and YSYEKL. Trimming removed 2 bases from V and 4 bases from J, with 8 bases in between. CDR3 length: 13 amino acids.

The V gene is TRBV6-5, the J gene TRBJ1-5; D call uncertain. This CDR3 spans 15 amino acids. V dropped 8 bases and J dropped 2 bases, with 16 bases sitting between them. CDR1 and CDR2 (germline): MNHEY, SVGAGI. CDR3 in DNA: TGTGCCAGCGCCCTCTTTGGAGGTGGCAATCAGCCCCAGCATTTT. It codes for CASALFGGGNQPQHF.

CDR3 coding DNA: TGTGCCAGCAGTGATCCGGGACAGGGCAATCAGCCCCAGCATTTT. Translation gives CASSDPGQGNQPQHF. The chain uses TRBV2 and TRBJ1-5; TRBD1 agrees at 8 bases. CDR1 and CDR2 from the germline V gene are SNHLY and FYNNEI. CDR3 length: 15 residues. Trimming took 3 bases from V and 2 from J; bases not matched to a gene: 3.

The rearrangement uses TRBV5-1 and TRBJ2-1; 12 nucleotides agree with TRBD1. CDR1 and CDR2 (germline): SGHRS, YFSETQ. Unmatched junction bases numbered 7, after V lost 4 bases and J lost 8 bases. The CDR3 is made up of 15 amino acids. This CDR3 is CASSQGQGAWDEQFF. The CDR3 DNA is TGCGCCAGCAGCCAGGGACAGGGGGCATGGGATGAGCAGTTCTTC.

The V and J genes are TRBV2 and TRBJ2-5, with TRBD1 matching 10 bases. The CDR3 extends over 14 amino acids. The V gene end was trimmed by 4 bases and the J gene end by 1 base; junction bases not matched to a gene: 0. Per germline, CDR1 SNHLY and CDR2 FYNNEI. CDR3 nucleotide sequence: TGTGCCAGCAGTGGGGACAGGGGCCAAGAGACCCAGTACTTC. Its translation is CASSGDRGQETQYF. Full variable domain (missing parts from reference TRBV2 and TRBJ2-5): EPEVTQTPSHQVTQMGQEVILRCVPISNHLYFYWYRQILGQKVEFLVSFYNNEISEKSEIFDDQFSVERPDGSNFTLKIRSTKLEDSAMYFCASSGDRGQETQYFGPGTRLLVL.

The gene calls are TRBV11-2 and TRBJ2-2, with a tentative D call TRBD1 (5 bases). V was pared by 6 bases and J by 4 bases, with 15 bases between. The length of the CDR3 is 15 residues. Germline V gene lookup returns CDR1 SGHAT and CDR2 FQNNGV. The CDR3 protein is CASSLDSFATGELFF. The DNA of the CDR3 is TGTGCCAGCAGTCTAGACAGTTTTGCCACCGGGGAGCTGTTTTTT.

The chain has TRBV19 and TRBJ2-4; 11 bases fit TRBD2. The germline CDR1 and CDR2 sequences are LNHDA and SQIVND (reference sequence). CDR3 length equals 19 residues. The trim removed 2 bases at V and 1 base at J, leaving 10 bases unmatched. The DNA of the CDR3 is TGTGCCAGTAGTATAATAGCGGGAGGGCCGAGGTCTGCCAAAAACATTCAGTACTTC. It codes for CASSIIAGGPRSAKNIQYF.

The chain couples TRBV5-6 to TRBJ2-7; 9 nucleotides agree with TRBD1. V lost 2 bases, J lost 4 bases, and 7 bases stayed unmatched. The CDR3 sequence is 15 residues long. CDR1 and CDR2 (germline): SGHDT, YYEEEE. In nucleotides, the CDR3 is TGTGCCAGCAGCTTTCCCGGGACAGGGTTTTACGAGCAGTACTTC. It is translated as CASSFPGTGFYEQYF. The full variable domain, rest sourced from reference TRBV5-6 and TRBJ2-7, is DAGVTQSPTHLIKTRGQQVTLRCSPKSGHDTVSWYQQALGQGPQFIFQYYEEEERQRGNFPDRFSGHQFPNYSSELNVNALLLGDSALYLCASSFPGTGFYEQYFGPGTRLTVT.

The chain recombines TRBV19 with TRBJ1-2; D gene unclear. The CDR3 covers 13 residues. V lost 7 bases, J lost 3 bases, and 12 bases lay in between. The germline CDR1 and CDR2 sequences are LNHDA and SQIVND (reference sequence). CDR3 nucleotide sequence: TGTGCCAGTACAGGCAGGAGGCACTATGGCTACACCTTC. This encodes CASTGRRHYGYTF.

This clone was recorded once. The chain employs TRBV27 and TRBJ1-5, with D hard to call. Germline V CDR1 and CDR2: MNHEY, SMNVEV (reference sequence). V lost 4 bases, J lost 0 bases, and 7 bases lay in between. The CDR3 has 14 residues. The CDR3 DNA reads as TGTGCCAGCAGTTCCAGGAATAGCAATCAGCCCCAGCATTTT. Translating gives CASSSRNSNQPQHF.